This TCR beta chain was recorded in a study of blood T cell repertoires in COVID-19. Looking at the study overall: Material from acute and convalescent COVID-19 was sourced from the United States, Italy and Spain.

Germline V gene sequence: CDR1 SGDLS, CDR2 YYNGEE. This CDR3 spans 15 amino acids. V shed 4 bases and J 5 bases; nucleotides not matched to a gene: 5. Repertoires were generated with immunoSEQ multiplex PCR, while TCRdb's copy carries only in-frame clones and drops some. The repertoire holds about 170,000 clones, with roughly 91% as singletons. The sequenced sample consisted of peripheral blood. The J gene is TRBJ2-2, the V gene TRBV9; 10 bases agree with TRBD1. The origin of this receptor is a man in his fifties who had recovered from COVID-19. The chain's CDR3 is CASSFRTGGTGELFF. Here the CDR3 DNA reads TGTGCCAGCAGCTTTCGGACAGGGGGAACCGGGGAGCTGTTTTTT.